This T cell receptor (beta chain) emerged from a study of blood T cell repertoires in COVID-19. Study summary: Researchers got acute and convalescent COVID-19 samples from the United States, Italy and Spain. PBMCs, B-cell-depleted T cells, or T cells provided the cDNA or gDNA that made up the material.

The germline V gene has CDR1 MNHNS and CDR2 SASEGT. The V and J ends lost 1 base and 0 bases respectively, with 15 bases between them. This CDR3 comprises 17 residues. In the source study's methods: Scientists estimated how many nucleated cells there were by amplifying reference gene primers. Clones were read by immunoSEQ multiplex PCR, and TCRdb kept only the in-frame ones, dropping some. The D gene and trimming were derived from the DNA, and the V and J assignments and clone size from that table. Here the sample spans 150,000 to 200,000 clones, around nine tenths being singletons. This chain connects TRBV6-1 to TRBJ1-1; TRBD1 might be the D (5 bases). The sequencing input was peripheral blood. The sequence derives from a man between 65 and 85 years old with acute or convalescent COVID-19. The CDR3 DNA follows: TGTGCCAGCAGTGAAGGCCCCCCCCCAGGGATGAACACTGAAGCTTTCTTT. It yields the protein CASSEGPPPGMNTEAFF.